The clone carrying this T cell receptor beta chain was counted only a few times. Its antigen remains unknown. In the PCR, 60 Vbeta and 13 Jbeta primers were used. Repertoires were generated with immunoSEQ multiplex PCR, while TCRdb's copy carries only in-frame clones and drops some. The table records around 110,000 clones, roughly 83% of them present only once. This record belongs to a study of cytomegalovirus exposure and HLA in healthy donors. Notes on the study in general: Overall, approximately 150 TCR beta chains were annotated as cytomegalovirus-associated.

This CDR3 has 14 residues. V was trimmed by 0 bases and J by 1 base, leaving 7 bases between them. CDR1 and CDR2 (germline): SGHRS, YFSETQ. This receptor was taken from a man aged 30 to 39 in good health and CMV-seropositive. The source material was PBMCs. The rearrangement joins TRBV5-1 to TRBJ2-5; D unclear. The CDR3 is CASSLGLTQETQYF. The CDR3 DNA is TGCGCCAGCAGCTTGGGCCTAACCCAAGAGACCCAGTACTTC.